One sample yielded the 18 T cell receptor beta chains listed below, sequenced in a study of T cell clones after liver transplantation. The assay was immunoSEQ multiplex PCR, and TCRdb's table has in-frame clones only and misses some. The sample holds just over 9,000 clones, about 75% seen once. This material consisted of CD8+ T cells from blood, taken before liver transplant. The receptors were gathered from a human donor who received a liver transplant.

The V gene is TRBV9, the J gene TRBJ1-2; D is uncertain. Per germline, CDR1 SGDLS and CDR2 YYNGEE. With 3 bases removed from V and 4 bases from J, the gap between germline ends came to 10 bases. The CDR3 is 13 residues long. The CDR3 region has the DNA TGTGCCAGCAGCGGGGCAGCAGCCTATGGCTACACCTTC. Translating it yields CASSGAAAYGYTF.

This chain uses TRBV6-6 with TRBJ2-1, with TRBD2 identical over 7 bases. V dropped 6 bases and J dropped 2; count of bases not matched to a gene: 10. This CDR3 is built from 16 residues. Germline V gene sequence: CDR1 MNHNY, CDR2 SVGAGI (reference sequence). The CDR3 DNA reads TGTGCCAGCAGCCCCCCCAGCGGGACTCCCTACAATGAGCAGTTCTTC. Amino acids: CASSPPSGTPYNEQFF.

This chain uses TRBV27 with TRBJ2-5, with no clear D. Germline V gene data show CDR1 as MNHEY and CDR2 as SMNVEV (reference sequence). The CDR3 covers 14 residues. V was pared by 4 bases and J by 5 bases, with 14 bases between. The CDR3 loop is CASSSLTNQETQYF. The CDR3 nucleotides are TGTGCCAGCAGTTCACTGACAAATCAGGAGACCCAGTACTTC.

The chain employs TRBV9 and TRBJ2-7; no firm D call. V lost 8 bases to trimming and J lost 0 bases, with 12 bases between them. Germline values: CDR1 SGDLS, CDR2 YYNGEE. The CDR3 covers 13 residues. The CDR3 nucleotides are TGTGCCAGTGCCCTGGACCCCTCCTACGAGCAGTACTTC. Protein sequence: CASALDPSYEQYF.

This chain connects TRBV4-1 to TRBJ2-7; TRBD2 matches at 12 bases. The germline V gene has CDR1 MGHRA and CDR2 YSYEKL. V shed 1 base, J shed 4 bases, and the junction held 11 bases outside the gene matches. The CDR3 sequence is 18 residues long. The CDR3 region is CASSQGTSGGSAGYEQYF. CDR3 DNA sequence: TGCGCCAGCAGCCAAGGTACTAGCGGGGGGTCCGCAGGGTACGAGCAGTACTTC.

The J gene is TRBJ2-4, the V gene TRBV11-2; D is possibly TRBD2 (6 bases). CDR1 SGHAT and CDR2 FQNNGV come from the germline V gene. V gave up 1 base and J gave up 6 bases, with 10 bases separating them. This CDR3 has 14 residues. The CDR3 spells CASSLGGEANIQYF. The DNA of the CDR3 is TGTGCCAGCAGCTTAGGGGGGGAGGCAAACATTCAGTACTTC.

This CDR3 is CAISESVWGQGFSQPQHF. The CDR3 coding sequence is TGTGCCATCAGTGAGTCGGTCTGGGGACAGGGGTTCAGCCAGCCCCAGCATTTT. The chain combines TRBV10-3 with TRBJ1-5; TRBD1 aligns across 10 bases. Germline CDR1 and CDR2: ENHRY and SYGVKD. J gave up 7 bases and V 0 bases, and 12 bases lay outside the gene matches. CDR3 length: 18 amino acids.

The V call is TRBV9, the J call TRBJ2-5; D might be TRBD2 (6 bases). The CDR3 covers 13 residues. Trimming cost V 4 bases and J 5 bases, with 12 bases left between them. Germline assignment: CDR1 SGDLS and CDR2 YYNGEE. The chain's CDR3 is CASSPWGEETQYF. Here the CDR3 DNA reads TGTGCCAGCAGCCCCTGGGGGGAGGAGACCCAGTACTTC.

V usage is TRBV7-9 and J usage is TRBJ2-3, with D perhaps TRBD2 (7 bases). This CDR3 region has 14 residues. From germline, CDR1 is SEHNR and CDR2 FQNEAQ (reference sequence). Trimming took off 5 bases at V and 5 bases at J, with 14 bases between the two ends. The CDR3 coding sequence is TGTGCCAGCAGCCGATTGGGAGGGGGAGATACGCAGTATTTT. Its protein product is CASSRLGGGDTQYF.

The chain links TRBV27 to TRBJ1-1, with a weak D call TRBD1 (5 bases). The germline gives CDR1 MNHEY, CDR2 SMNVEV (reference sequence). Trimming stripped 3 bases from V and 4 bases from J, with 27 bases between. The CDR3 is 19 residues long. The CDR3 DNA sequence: TGTGCCAGCAGTTTTGGGACCTTTGACCTTGCCCTACCGTTCACTGAAGCTTTCTTT. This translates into CASSFGTFDLALPFTEAFF.

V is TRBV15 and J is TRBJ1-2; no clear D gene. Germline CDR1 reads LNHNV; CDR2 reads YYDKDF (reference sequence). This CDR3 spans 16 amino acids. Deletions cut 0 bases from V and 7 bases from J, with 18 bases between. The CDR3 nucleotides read TGTGCCACCAGCAGAGACCCTGGGTTGGGATTCGTTGGCTACACCTTC. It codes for CATSRDPGLGFVGYTF.

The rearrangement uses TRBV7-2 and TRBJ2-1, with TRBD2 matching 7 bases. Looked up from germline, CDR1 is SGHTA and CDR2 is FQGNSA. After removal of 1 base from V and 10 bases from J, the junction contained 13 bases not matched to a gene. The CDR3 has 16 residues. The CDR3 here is CASSLGRSSGTKEQFF. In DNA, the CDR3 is TGTGCCAGCAGCTTAGGTCGGTCTAGCGGCACGAAAGAGCAGTTCTTC.

This CDR3 reads CASSQLEGHEQYF. The CDR3 nucleotides are TGCGCCAGCAGCCAACTTGAGGGGCACGAGCAGTACTTC. The chain joins TRBV4-3 to TRBJ2-7, with D possibly being TRBD1 or TRBD2 (5 bases each). Germline V gives CDR1 LGHNA, CDR2 YSLEER. The CDR3 extends over 13 amino acids. The V end lost 2 bases, the J end lost 5 bases, and 10 bases lay between the germline ends.

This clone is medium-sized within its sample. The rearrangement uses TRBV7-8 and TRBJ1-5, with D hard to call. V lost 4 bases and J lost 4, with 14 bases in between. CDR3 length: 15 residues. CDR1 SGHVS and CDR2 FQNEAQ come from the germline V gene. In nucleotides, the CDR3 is TGTGCCAGCAGCTCCGTAGGACGGATAAATCAGCCCCAGCATTTT. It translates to CASSSVGRINQPQHF. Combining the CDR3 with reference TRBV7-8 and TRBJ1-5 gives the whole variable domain GAGVSQSPRYKVAKRGQDVALRCDPISGHVSLFWYQQALGQGPEFLTYFQNEAQLDKSGLPSDRFFAERPEGSVSTLKIQRTQQEDSAVYLCASSSVGRINQPQHFGDGTRLSIL.

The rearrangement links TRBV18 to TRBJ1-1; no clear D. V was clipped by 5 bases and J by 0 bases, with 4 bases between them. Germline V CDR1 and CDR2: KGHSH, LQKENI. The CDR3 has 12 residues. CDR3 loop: CASSAVNTEAFF. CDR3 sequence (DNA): TGTGCCAGCTCAGCAGTGAACACTGAAGCTTTCTTT.

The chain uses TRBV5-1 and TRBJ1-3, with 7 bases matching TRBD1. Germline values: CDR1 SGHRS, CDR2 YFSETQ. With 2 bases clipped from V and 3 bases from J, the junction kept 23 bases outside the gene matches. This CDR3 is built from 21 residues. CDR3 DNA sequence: TGCGCCAGCAGCTTTATGCCACCGGGACAGATAACTACCCGCAATGGAAACACCATATATTTT. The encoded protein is CASSFMPPGQITTRNGNTIYF.

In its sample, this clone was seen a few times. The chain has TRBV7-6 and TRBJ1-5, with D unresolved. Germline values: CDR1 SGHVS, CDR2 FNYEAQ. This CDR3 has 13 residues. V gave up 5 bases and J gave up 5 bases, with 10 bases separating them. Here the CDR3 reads CASSPRIDQPQHF. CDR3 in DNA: TGTGCCAGCAGCCCGCGTATCGATCAGCCCCAGCATTTT.

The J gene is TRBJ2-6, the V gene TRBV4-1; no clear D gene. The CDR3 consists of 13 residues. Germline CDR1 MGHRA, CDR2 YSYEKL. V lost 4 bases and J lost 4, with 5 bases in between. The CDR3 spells CASSPVGANVLTF. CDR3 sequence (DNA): TGCGCCAGCAGCCCTGTCGGGGCCAACGTCCTGACTTTC.